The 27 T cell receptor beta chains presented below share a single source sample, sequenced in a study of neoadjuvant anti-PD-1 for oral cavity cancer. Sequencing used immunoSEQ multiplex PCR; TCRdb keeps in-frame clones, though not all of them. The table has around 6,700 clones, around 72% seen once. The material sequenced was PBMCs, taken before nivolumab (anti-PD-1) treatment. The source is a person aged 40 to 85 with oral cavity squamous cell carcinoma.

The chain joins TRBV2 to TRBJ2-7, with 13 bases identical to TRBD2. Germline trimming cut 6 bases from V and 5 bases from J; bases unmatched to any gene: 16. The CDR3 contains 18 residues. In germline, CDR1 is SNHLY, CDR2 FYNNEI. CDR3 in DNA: TGTGCCAGCAGGAGTCGGACTAGCGGGGGAGGTTTAGCCCACGAGCAGTACTTC. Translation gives CASRSRTSGGGLAHEQYF.

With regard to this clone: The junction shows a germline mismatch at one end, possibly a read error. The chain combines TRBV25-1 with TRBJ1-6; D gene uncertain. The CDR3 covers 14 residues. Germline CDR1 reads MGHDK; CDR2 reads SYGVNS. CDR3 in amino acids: CASSEGRNKSPLHF. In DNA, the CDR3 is TGTGCCAGCAGTGAAGGCAGAAATAAGTCACCCCTCCACTTT.

CDR3 DNA sequence: TGTGCCAGTAGTCATCCGGGACAGGTGGAAGTCGGGGAAAAACTGTTTTTT. It translates to CASSHPGQVEVGEKLFF. The chain employs TRBV19 and TRBJ1-4; TRBD1 aligns across 8 bases. CDR3 size: 17 residues. Germline V gene lookup returns CDR1 LNHDA and CDR2 SQIVND (reference sequence). V shed 5 bases and J 8 bases; nucleotides not matched to a gene: 16.

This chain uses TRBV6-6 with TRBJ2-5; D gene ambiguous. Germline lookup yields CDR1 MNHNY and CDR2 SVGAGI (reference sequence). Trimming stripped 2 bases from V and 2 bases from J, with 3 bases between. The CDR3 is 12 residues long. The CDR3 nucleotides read TGTGCCAGCAGTTACCTACAAGAGACCCAGTACTTC. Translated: CASSYLQETQYF.

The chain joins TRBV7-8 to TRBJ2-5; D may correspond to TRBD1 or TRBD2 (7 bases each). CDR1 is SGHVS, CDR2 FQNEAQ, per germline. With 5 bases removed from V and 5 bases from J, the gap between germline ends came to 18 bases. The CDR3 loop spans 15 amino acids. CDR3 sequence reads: CASSPQRDRRETQYF. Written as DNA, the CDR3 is TGTGCCAGCAGCCCACAGCGGGACAGAAGGGAGACCCAGTACTTC.

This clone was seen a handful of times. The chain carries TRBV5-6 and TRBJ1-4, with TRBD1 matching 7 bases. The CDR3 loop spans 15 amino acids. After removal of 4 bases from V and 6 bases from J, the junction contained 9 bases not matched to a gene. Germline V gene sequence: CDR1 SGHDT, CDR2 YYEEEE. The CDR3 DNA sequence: TGTGCCAGCAGCGAACAGGGGAGGGTTGATGAAAAACTGTTTTTT. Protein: CASSEQGRVDEKLFF.

The CDR3 reads CASSEGQEYYEQYF. The CDR3 DNA reads TGTGCCAGCAGTGAAGGACAGGAATACTACGAGCAGTACTTC. The J gene is TRBJ2-7, the V gene TRBV2, with D maybe TRBD1 (6 bases). Trimming took off 1 base at V and 3 bases at J, with 10 bases between the two ends. Germline V gives CDR1 SNHLY, CDR2 FYNNEI. This CDR3 spans 14 amino acids.

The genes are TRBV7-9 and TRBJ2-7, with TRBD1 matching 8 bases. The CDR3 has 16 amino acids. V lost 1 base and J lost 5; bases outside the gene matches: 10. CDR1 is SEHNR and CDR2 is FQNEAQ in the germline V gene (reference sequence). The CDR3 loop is CASSLELPGGVDEQYF. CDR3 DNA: TGTGCCAGCAGCTTAGAATTGCCAGGGGGCGTCGACGAGCAGTACTTC. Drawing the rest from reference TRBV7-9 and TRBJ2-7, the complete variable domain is DTGVSQNPRHKITKRGQNVTFRCDPISEHNRLYWYRQTLGQGPEFLTYFQNEAQLEKSRLLSDRFSAERPKGSFSTLEIQRTEQGDSAMYLCASSLELPGGVDEQYFGPGTRLTVT.

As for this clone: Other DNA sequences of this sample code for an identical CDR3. The CDR3 DNA is TGTGCCACCAGCAGAGATCGGGGGTACGAGCAGTACTTC. Its translation is CATSRDRGYEQYF. The gene calls are TRBV15 and TRBJ2-7; tentative D call: TRBD2 (6 bases). Trimming took off 0 bases at V and 4 bases at J, with 7 bases between the two ends. The germline gives CDR1 LNHNV, CDR2 YYDKDF (reference sequence). The length of the CDR3 is 13 residues.

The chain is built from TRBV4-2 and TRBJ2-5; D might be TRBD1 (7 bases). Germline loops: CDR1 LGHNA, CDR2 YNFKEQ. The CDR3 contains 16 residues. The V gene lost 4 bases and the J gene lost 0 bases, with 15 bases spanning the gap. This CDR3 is CASSPQGGVYQETQYF. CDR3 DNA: TGTGCCAGCAGCCCCCAGGGGGGCGTGTACCAAGAGACCCAGTACTTC.

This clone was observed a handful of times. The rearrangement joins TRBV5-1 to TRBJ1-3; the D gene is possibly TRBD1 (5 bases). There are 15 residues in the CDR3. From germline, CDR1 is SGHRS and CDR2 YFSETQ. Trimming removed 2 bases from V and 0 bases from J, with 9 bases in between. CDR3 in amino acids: CASSFGGVSGNTIYF. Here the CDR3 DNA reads TGCGCCAGCAGCTTCGGAGGGGTCTCTGGAAACACCATATATTTT.

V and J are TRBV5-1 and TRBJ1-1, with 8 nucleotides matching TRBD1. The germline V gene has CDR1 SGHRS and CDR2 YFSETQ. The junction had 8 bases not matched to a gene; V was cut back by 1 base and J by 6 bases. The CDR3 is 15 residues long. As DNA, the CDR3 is TGCGCCAGCAGCTTGCCCCCAGGGGGCCGCCCTGAAGCTTTCTTT. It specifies CASSLPPGGRPEAFF.

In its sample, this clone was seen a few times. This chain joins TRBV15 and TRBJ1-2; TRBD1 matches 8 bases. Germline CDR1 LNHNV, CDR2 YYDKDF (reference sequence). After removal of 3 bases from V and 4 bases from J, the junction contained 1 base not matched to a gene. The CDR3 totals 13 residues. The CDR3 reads CATSSDRGYGYTF. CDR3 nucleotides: TGTGCCACCAGCAGCGACAGGGGCTATGGCTACACCTTC.

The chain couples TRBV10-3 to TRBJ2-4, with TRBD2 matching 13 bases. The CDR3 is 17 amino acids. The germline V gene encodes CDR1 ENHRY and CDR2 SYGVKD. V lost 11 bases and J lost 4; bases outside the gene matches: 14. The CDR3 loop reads CAVGARRTSGGKNIQYF. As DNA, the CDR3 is TGTGCCGTCGGGGCCCGAAGGACTAGCGGGGGAAAAAACATTCAGTACTTC.

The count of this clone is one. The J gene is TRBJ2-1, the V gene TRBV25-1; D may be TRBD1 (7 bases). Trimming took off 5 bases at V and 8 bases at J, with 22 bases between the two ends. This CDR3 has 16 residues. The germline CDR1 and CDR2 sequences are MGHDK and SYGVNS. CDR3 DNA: TGTGCCAGCAGTTCGGGCAGGGGGGCCCTATACGATGAGCAGTTCTTC. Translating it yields CASSSGRGALYDEQFF.

The CDR3 DNA follows: TGTGCCAGCTCACCGGAGAGGGACCAGTACTTC. This encodes CASSPERDQYF. This rearrangement joins TRBV18 to TRBJ2-7; D may be TRBD1 or TRBD2 (5 bases each). V was pared by 3 bases and J by 10 bases, with 10 bases between. In germline, CDR1 is KGHSH, CDR2 LQKENI. The CDR3 runs 11 residues.

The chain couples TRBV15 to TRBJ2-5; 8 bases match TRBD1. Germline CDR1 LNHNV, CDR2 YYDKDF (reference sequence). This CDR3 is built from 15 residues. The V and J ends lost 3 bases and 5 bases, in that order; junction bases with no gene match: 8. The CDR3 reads CATSSERDRGETQYF. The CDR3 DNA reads TGTGCCACCAGCAGCGAGAGAGACAGGGGCGAGACCCAGTACTTC.

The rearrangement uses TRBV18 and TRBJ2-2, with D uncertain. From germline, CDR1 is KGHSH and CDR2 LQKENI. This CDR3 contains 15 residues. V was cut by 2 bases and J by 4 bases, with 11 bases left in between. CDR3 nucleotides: TGTGCCAGCTCACCAAGAGAGGCTTCCACCGGGGAGCTGTTTTTT. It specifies CASSPREASTGELFF.

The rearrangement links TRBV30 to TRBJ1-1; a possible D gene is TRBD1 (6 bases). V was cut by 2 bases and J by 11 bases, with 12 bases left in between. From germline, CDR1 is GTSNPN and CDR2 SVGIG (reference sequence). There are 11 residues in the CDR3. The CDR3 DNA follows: TGTGCCTGGAGTTACAGGGCCCGGGCTTTCTTT. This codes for CAWSYRARAFF.

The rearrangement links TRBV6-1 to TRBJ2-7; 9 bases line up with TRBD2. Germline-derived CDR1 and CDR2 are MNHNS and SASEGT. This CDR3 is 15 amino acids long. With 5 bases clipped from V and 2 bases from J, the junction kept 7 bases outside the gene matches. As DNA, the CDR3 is TGTGCCAGCAGTCCACTAGCGGGCACGACCTACGAGCAGTACTTC. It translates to CASSPLAGTTYEQYF.

CDR3 DNA sequence: TGTGCCAGCAGTCGTCGTGCTCTAGCGGGGGTTGACAATGAGCAGTTCTTC. The encoded protein is CASSRRALAGVDNEQFF. The gene calls are TRBV2 and TRBJ2-1; the match to TRBD2 covers 10 bases. CDR3 length: 17 amino acids. Germline trimming cut 5 bases from V and 5 bases from J; bases unmatched to any gene: 12. Per the germline V gene, CDR1 is SNHLY and CDR2 is FYNNEI.

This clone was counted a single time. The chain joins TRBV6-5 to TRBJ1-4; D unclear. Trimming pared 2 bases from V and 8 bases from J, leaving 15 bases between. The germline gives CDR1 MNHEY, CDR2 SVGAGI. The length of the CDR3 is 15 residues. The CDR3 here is CASSYKFVGNEKLFF. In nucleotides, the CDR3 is TGTGCCAGCAGTTACAAATTTGTCGGGAACGAAAAACTGTTTTTT.

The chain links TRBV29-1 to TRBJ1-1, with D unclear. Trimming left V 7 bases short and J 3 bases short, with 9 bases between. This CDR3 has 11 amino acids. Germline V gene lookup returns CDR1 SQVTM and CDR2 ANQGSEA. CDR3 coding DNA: TGCAGCGGGAGGCTCGACACTGAAGCTTTCTTT. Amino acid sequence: CSGRLDTEAFF. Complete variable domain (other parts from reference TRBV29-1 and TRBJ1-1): SAVISQKPSRDICQRGTSLTIQCQVDSQVTMMFWYRQQPGQSLTLIATANQGSEATYESGFVIDKFPISRPNLTFSTLTVSNMSPEDSSIYLCSGRLDTEAFFGQGTRLTVV.

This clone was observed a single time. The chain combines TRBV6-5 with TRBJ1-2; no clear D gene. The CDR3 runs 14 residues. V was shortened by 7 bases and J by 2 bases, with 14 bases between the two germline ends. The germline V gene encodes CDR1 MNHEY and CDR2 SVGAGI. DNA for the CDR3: TGTGCCAGCATCCCGGACGAGAGCAACTATGGCTACACCTTC. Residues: CASIPDESNYGYTF.

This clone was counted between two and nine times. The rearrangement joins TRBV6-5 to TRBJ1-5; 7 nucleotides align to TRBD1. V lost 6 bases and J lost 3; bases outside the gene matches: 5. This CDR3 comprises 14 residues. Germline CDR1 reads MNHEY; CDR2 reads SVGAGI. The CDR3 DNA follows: TGTGCCAGCAGAAACAGGGGAGACAATCAGCCCCAGCATTTT. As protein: CASRNRGDNQPQHF.

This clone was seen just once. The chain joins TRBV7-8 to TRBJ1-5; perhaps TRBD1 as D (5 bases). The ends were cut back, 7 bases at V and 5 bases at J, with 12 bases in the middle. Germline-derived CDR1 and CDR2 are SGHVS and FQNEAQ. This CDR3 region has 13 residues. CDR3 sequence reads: CASTLWGDQPQHF. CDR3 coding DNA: TGTGCCAGCACCCTGTGGGGGGATCAGCCCCAGCATTTT.

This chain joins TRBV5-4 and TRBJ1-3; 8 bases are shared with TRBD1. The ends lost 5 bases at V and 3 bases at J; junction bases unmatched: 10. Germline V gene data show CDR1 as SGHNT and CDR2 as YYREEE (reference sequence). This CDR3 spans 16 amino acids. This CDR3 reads CASSISGQGGGNTIYF. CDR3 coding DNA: TGTGCCAGCAGTATTTCTGGACAGGGAGGTGGAAACACCATATATTTT.